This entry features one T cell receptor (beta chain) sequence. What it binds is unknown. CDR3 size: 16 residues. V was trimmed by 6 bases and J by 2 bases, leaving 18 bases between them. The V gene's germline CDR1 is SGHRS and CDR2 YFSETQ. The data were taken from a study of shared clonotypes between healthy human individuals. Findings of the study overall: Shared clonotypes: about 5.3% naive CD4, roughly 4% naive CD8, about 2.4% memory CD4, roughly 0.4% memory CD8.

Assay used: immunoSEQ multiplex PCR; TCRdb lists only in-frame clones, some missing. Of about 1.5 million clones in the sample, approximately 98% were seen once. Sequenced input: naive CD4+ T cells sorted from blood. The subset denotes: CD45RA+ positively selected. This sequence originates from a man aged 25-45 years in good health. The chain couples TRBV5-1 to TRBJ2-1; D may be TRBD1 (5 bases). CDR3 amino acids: CASTTDRTSTYNEQFF. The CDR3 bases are TGCGCCAGCACCACTGACCGGACATCCACCTACAATGAGCAGTTCTTC. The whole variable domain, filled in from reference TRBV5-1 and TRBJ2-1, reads KAGVTQTPRYLIKTRGQQVTLSCSPISGHRSVSWYQQTPGQGLQFLFEYFSETQRNKGNFPGRFSGRQFSNSRSEMNVSTLELGDSALYLCASTTDRTSTYNEQFFGPGTRLTVL.